One sample yielded the 10 T cell receptor beta chains listed below, sequenced in a study of identifying expanded T cells in peripheral blood. Data came from immunoSEQ multiplex PCR; TCRdb stores just in-frame clones and leaves some out. The sample includes more than 90,000 clones, around 90% of them seen just once. Sequenced sample: blood. The origin of the receptors is a person aged 18-70 years in good health.

The CDR3, as DNA: TGTGCCATTCCCAGGGGTCTCGGCTATGGCTACACCTTC. Translating gives CAIPRGLGYGYTF. V and J are TRBV10-3 and TRBJ1-2; D perhaps matches TRBD1 (6 bases). This CDR3 has 13 residues. Germline CDR1 and CDR2: ENHRY and SYGVKD. V lost 9 bases and J lost 4, with 15 bases in between.

The chain recombines TRBV19 with TRBJ2-3; D not resolved. CDR1 is LNHDA, CDR2 SQIVND, per germline (reference sequence). The CDR3 length is 14 residues. The ends were cut back, 9 bases at V and 0 bases at J, with 13 bases in the middle. CDR3 loop: CASQTRASTDTQYF. DNA for the CDR3: TGTGCCAGCCAGACTCGCGCTAGCACAGATACGCAGTATTTT.

The J gene is TRBJ2-1, the V gene TRBV25-1; maybe TRBD2 (6 bases). V lost 4 bases to trimming and J lost 12 bases, with 19 bases between them. CDR3 length: 14 amino acids. Per the germline V gene, CDR1 is MGHDK and CDR2 is SYGVNS. This CDR3 is CASSGGVDVVGQFF. CDR3 nucleotide sequence: TGTGCCAGCAGTGGGGGGGTCGATGTAGTAGGGCAGTTCTTC.

This clone has just one count. The rearrangement links TRBV4-3 to TRBJ2-3, with a weak D call TRBD1 (7 bases). The germline V gene has CDR1 LGHNA and CDR2 YSLEER. The CDR3 extends over 15 amino acids. V dropped 3 bases and J dropped 7 bases, with 17 bases sitting between them. CDR3 coding DNA: TGCGCCAGCAGCCAGGAGGGTAGGGGGCGGAATACGCAGTATTTT. Its translation: CASSQEGRGRNTQYF.

This chain uses TRBV5-1 with TRBJ2-5; D is uncertain. Germline loops: CDR1 SGHRS, CDR2 YFSETQ. The CDR3 runs 14 residues. Trimming left V 0 bases short and J 1 base short, with 7 bases between. The CDR3 protein is CASSLGGSQETQYF. CDR3 DNA: TGCGCCAGCAGCTTGGGGGGATCCCAAGAGACCCAGTACTTC.

This clone appeared a single time. The chain couples TRBV15 to TRBJ2-5; 7 bases match TRBD1. The DNA end lines up better with TRBJ2-7; the J call may be wrong. Germline lookup yields CDR1 LNHNV and CDR2 YYDKDF (reference sequence). The CDR3 spans 20 residues. The DNA for the CDR3 is TGTGCCACCAGCAGAGAGGCAAAAAGACAGGGCGGCTCGTATGTCCCCGAGCAGTACTTC. This codes for CATSREAKRQGGSYVPEQYF.

The chain recombines TRBV15 with TRBJ2-1; TRBD2 agrees at 11 bases. CDR3 length equals 16 residues. Trimming took 4 bases from V and 8 from J; bases not matched to a gene: 10. The germline V gene encodes CDR1 LNHNV and CDR2 YYDKDF (reference sequence). The CDR3 is CATSKAGLAEIDEQFF. The CDR3 DNA follows: TGTGCCACCAGCAAAGCGGGACTAGCGGAAATAGATGAGCAGTTCTTC.

The chain couples TRBV9 to TRBJ2-7; D call uncertain. Between the trimmed V and J ends, which lost 0 bases and 0 bases, there was a span of 13 bases. The V gene's germline CDR1 is SGDLS and CDR2 YYNGEE. The CDR3 runs to 16 residues. The CDR3 reads CASSVARQAPSYEQYF. The CDR3 DNA reads TGTGCCAGCAGCGTAGCTCGGCAGGCGCCCTCCTACGAGCAGTACTTC. Full variable domain (rest looked up from reference TRBV9 and TRBJ2-7): DSGVTQTPKHLITATGQRVTLRCSPRSGDLSVYWYQQSLDQGLQFLIQYYNGEERAKGNILERFSAQQFPDLHSELNLSSLELGDSALYFCASSVARQAPSYEQYFGPGTRLTVT.

The rearrangement uses TRBV27 and TRBJ2-2; D possibly corresponds to TRBD2 (6 bases). There are 16 residues in the CDR3. Deletions cut 1 base from V and 1 base from J, with 10 bases between. Per germline, CDR1 MNHEY and CDR2 SMNVEV (reference sequence). The CDR3 DNA is TGTGCCAGCAGTTTATTAGGGACTTTGAACACCGGGGAGCTGTTTTTT. Protein product: CASSLLGTLNTGELFF.

In DNA form, the CDR3 reads TGTGCCATCAGTGAACCGAGCGGGGGCTCCTACGAGCAGTACTTC. Translated: CAISEPSGGSYEQYF. The chain has TRBV10-3 and TRBJ2-7, with TRBD2 matching over 8 bases. Germline assignment: CDR1 ENHRY and CDR2 SYGVKD. Unmatched junction bases numbered 4, after V lost 3 bases and J lost 0 bases. The CDR3 totals 15 residues.